This is a list of T cell receptor beta chains from one sample in a study of T-cell memory formation after mild COVID-19. MiXCR, applied by TCRdb to the 5' RACE reads, yields one record per CDR3 protein. The sample yields approximately 490,000 distinct CDR3 sequences, over 20% seen once. The specimen sequenced was PBMCs or a T cell subset sorted from them (not recorded which). These receptors all stem from an adult woman who had mild COVID-19 (a few samples of this study predate the infection). Cell type and time point are not known. The conserved cysteine and the conserved F or W are not part of the CDR3 here. Fields, in order: V gene, D gene, clone size, CDR3 protein. D genes are given only for firm matches. Part of the rows lack a size; the others show once, few, many or a class for expanded clones.

v_call: TRBV18
d_call: TRBD1
clone_size: NA
cdr3_aa: ASSPGWDRAVDQY

v_call: TRBV7-9
d_call: NA
clone_size: NA
cdr3_aa: ASSPPGKETQY

v_call: TRBV10-3
d_call: NA
clone_size: NA
cdr3_aa: AISQTVNTEAF

v_call: TRBV13
d_call: TRBD1
clone_size: few
cdr3_aa: ASRRMDRAQEF

v_call: TRBV7-9
d_call: NA
clone_size: NA
cdr3_aa: ASSFRDRTDTQY

v_call: TRBV6-5
d_call: NA
clone_size: NA
cdr3_aa: ASSNGLGTNEKLF

v_call: TRBV5-6
d_call: TRBD1
clone_size: once
cdr3_aa: ASSLIGTAYGYT

v_call: TRBV5-1
d_call: NA
clone_size: NA
cdr3_aa: ASSPQYTAYNEQF

v_call: TRBV20-1
d_call: TRBD1
clone_size: few
cdr3_aa: SARDSDRFVQTQY

v_call: TRBV7-6
d_call: TRBD2
clone_size: many
cdr3_aa: ASTLAGASTDTQY

v_call: TRBV29-1
d_call: TRBD2
clone_size: NA
cdr3_aa: SVTVWGGSLETQY

v_call: TRBV29-1
d_call: NA
clone_size: few
cdr3_aa: SVEWRDSYNEQF

v_call: TRBV24-1
d_call: TRBD2
clone_size: NA
cdr3_aa: ATSDLTSGKQY

v_call: TRBV12-3/TRBV12-4
d_call: NA
clone_size: NA
cdr3_aa: ASSPALGGEQF

v_call: TRBV7-9
d_call: NA
clone_size: many
cdr3_aa: ASSLEGRGYGYT

v_call: TRBV30
d_call: TRBD1
clone_size: NA
cdr3_aa: AWSYRTGGQPYEQY

v_call: TRBV7-9
d_call: TRBD2
clone_size: few
cdr3_aa: ASSLPRRGFTEQF

v_call: TRBV9
d_call: NA
clone_size: NA
cdr3_aa: ASSVATGAGGEKLF

v_call: TRBV7-2
d_call: TRBD2
clone_size: few
cdr3_aa: ATSGGLKETQY

v_call: TRBV6-5
d_call: TRBD1
clone_size: NA
cdr3_aa: ASSSGTGVKNIQY

v_call: TRBV7-8
d_call: TRBD1
clone_size: few
cdr3_aa: ASSFSGGSGNTIY

v_call: TRBV4-3
d_call: TRBD2
clone_size: NA
cdr3_aa: ASSQGIAGGLDTQY

v_call: TRBV14
d_call: NA
clone_size: NA
cdr3_aa: ASRERTLDTQY

v_call: TRBV13
d_call: TRBD1
clone_size: few
cdr3_aa: ASSFYRGEQF

v_call: TRBV7-3
d_call: TRBD1
clone_size: NA
cdr3_aa: ASSLTQGAAVEQF

v_call: TRBV11-1
d_call: NA
clone_size: NA
cdr3_aa: ASSDGPNTEAF

v_call: TRBV12-3/TRBV12-4
d_call: NA
clone_size: few
cdr3_aa: ASSLTGVGELF

v_call: TRBV7-2
d_call: NA
clone_size: many
cdr3_aa: ASSYPRDGKHQETQY

v_call: TRBV7-9
d_call: TRBD1
clone_size: NA
cdr3_aa: ASSFGQGATAF

v_call: TRBV5-1
d_call: NA
clone_size: NA
cdr3_aa: ASSPGRGNEQF

v_call: TRBV5-1
d_call: TRBD2
clone_size: few
cdr3_aa: ASSVGLAGASADTQY

v_call: TRBV18
d_call: NA
clone_size: NA
cdr3_aa: ASSIWDRLEQY

v_call: TRBV27
d_call: TRBD1
clone_size: NA
cdr3_aa: ASRLRTGGNEQF

v_call: TRBV5-1
d_call: NA
clone_size: NA
cdr3_aa: ASSSSWYGGRNTGELF

v_call: TRBV12-3/TRBV12-4
d_call: NA
clone_size: few
cdr3_aa: ASTHRDSNNEQF

v_call: TRBV5-6
d_call: TRBD2
clone_size: NA
cdr3_aa: ASSSLAGIFGELF

v_call: TRBV4-1
d_call: NA
clone_size: few
cdr3_aa: ASSPPGHATNEKLF

v_call: TRBV30
d_call: NA
clone_size: few
cdr3_aa: AWSHGSRETQY

v_call: TRBV10-3
d_call: TRBD2
clone_size: NA
cdr3_aa: AISDLRSGGGPTKRETQY

v_call: TRBV20-1
d_call: TRBD1
clone_size: NA
cdr3_aa: SAPQGRGHGYT

v_call: TRBV30
d_call: NA
clone_size: NA
cdr3_aa: AWSRQERSYGYT

v_call: TRBV25-1
d_call: TRBD2
clone_size: few
cdr3_aa: ASSDGGGAKDTQY

v_call: TRBV10-2
d_call: NA
clone_size: NA
cdr3_aa: ASGKTAPVEQY